The source of this TCR beta chain is a study of sequential checkpoint blockade in melanoma. Across the whole study: Arm A got nivolumab then ipilimumab; arm B the reverse, 1:1. TCRbeta immunosequencing was performed on DNA from 85 to 100 pretreatment melanoma tumor samples.

General study results and limits: Pretreatment TIL clonality tracked with response in the nivolumab-first arm. Rising tumor T-cell fraction and clonality meant about 30 times likelier benefit.

Worth noting for this clone: Its antigen is unidentified.

Generated by immunoSEQ multiplex PCR, the TCRdb table keeps only in-frame clones and is missing some. The sample has roughly 3,800 clones, approximately 33% seen once; the top ten hold roughly 32%. This CDR3 contains 15 residues. Trimming shortened V by 6 bases and J by 1 base, and 15 bases separated the two germline ends. Per germline, CDR1 LNHDA and CDR2 SQIVND (reference sequence). Noted treatment: randomized to nivolumab then ipilimumab (arm A) or the reverse (arm B). The sequence was collected from a human donor with melanoma. Source: tumor tissue (inferred from file names), taken from a patient given nivolumab and ipilimumab in sequence. This rearrangement joins TRBV19 to TRBJ2-5, with D perhaps given as TRBD1 or TRBD2 (5 bases each). The CDR3 DNA follows: TGTGCCAGTAGGTCCGGGACGGGCAGCCAAGAGACCCAGTACTTC. It specifies CASRSGTGSQETQYF.